This T cell receptor beta chain was captured in a study of T cell responses to AZD1222 COVID-19 vaccine. CDR3 length equals 12 residues. V lost 6 bases, J lost 8 bases, and 5 bases stayed unmatched. Assay: immunoSEQ multiplex PCR; the TCRdb copy retains only in-frame clones and omits some. The sample includes 140,000 to 150,000 clones, about 92% of them seen just once. The specimen comprised peripheral blood, sampled on day 0 of AZD1222 vaccination. This receptor was obtained from an adult in good health. The chain joins TRBV12-3 or TRBV12-4 to TRBJ1-2, with 8 positions matching TRBD1. The DNA of the CDR3 is TGTGCCAGCAGCCGACAGGGGTTCGGCTACACCTTC. Translated: CASSRQGFGYTF.